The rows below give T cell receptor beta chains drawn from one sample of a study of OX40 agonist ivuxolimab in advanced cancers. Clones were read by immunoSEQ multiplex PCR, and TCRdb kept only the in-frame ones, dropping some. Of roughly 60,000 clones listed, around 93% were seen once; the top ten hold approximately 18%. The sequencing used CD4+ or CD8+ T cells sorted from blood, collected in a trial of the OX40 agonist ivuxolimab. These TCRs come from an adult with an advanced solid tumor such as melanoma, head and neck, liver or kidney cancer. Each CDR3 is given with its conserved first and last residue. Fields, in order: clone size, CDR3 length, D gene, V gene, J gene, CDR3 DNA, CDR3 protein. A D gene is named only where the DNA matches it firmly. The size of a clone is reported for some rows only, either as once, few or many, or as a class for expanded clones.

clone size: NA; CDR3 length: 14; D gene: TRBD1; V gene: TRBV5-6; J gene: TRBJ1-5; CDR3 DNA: TGTGCCAGCAGCCTGGACAGGTCCAATCAGCCCCAGCATTTT; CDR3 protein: CASSLDRSNQPQHF
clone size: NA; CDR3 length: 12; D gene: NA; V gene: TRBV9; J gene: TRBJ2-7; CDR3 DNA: TGTGCCAGCAGCCTCCGAGGGAGCGAGCAGTACTTC; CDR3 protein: CASSLRGSEQYF
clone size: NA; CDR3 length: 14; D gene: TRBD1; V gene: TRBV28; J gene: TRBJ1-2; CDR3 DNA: TGTGCCAGCAGTGTCCTCAGGGGGAACTATGGCTACACCTTC; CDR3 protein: CASSVLRGNYGYTF
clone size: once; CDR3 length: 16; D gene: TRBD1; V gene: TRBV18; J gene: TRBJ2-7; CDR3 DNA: TGTGCCAGCTCTCTCCCGGGACAGATGAAAATCTACGAGCAGTACTTC; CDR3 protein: CASSLPGQMKIYEQYF
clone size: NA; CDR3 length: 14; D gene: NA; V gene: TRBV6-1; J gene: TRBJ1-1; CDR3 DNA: TGTGCCAGCAGTGAGTTCGACTGGAACACTGAAGCTTTCTTT; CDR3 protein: CASSEFDWNTEAFF
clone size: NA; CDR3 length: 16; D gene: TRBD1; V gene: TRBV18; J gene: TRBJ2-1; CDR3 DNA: TGTGCCAGCTCACTAACGGGACAGGGGGCTTTTAATGAGCAGTTCTTC; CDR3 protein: CASSLTGQGAFNEQFF
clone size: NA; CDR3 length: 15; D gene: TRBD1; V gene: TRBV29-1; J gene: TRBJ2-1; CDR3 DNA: TGCAGCTTTTCGGGAACAGTTAGCAGGGGGAATGAGCAGTTCTTC; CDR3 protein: CSFSGTVSRGNEQFF
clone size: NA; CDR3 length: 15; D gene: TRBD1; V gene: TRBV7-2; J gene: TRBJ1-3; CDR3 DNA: TGTGCCAGCAGCTTGGACAGGGGCTCGGGAAACACCATATATTTT; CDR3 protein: CASSLDRGSGNTIYF
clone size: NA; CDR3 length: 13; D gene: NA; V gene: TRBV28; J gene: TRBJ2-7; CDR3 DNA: TGTGCCAGCAGTTTAGGCAGGGCCTACGAGCAGTACTTC; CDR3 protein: CASSLGRAYEQYF
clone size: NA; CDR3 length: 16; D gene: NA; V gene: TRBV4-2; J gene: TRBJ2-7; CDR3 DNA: TGTGCCAGCAGCCAGGAGGTCGGGACTCTAACCTACGAGCAGTACTTC; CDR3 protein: CASSQEVGTLTYEQYF
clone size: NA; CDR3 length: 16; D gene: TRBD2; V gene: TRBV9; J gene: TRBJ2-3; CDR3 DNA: TGTGCCAGCAGCGTAGCGACTAGCGGGAGCACAGATACGCAGTATTTT; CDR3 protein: CASSVATSGSTDTQYF
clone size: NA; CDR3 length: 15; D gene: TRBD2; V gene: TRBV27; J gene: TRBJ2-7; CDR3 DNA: TGTGCCAGCAGTATGGGGACTAGCGGGAGGGGCGAGCAGTACTTC; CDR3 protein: CASSMGTSGRGEQYF
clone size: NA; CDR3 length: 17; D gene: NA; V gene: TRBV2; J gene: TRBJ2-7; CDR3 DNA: TGTGCCAGCAGTGGAATAAACCCAGGCCTCTCGAACTACGAGCAGTACTTC; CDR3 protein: CASSGINPGLSNYEQYF
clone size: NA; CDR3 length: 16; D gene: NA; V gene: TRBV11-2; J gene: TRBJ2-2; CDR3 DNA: TGTGCCAGCAGCTTCTCCGGGGGAGCGAACACCGGGGAGCTGTTTTTT; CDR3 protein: CASSFSGGANTGELFF
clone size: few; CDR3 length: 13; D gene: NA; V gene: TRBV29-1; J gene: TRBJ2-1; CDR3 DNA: TGCAGCGTTGAACAGACGAACTACAATGAGCAGTTCTTC; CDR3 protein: CSVEQTNYNEQFF
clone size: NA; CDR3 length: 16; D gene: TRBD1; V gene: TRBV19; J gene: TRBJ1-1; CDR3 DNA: TGTGCCAGTAGTATGACAGGGGGCAGATGGGACACTGAAGCTTTCTTT; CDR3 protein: CASSMTGGRWDTEAFF
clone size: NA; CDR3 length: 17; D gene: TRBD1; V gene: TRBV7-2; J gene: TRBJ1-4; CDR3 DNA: TGTGCCAGCAGCTTATATATGTCGACGGACAGGAATGAAAAACTGTTTTTT; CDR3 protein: CASSLYMSTDRNEKLFF
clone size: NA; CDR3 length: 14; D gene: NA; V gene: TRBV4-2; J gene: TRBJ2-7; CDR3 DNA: TGTGCCAGCAGCCAAGTTTGGGGGGCCTACGAGCAGTACTTC; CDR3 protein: CASSQVWGAYEQYF
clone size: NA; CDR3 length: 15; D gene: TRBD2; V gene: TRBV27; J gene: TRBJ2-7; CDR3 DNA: TGTGCCAGCAGTTTCGGACTAGCGGGCTCCTACGAGCAGTACTTC; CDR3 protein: CASSFGLAGSYEQYF
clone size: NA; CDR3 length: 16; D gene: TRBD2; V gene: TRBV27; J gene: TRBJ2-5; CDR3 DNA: TGTGCCAGCAGTTCAGACGTCGGGGGGTACCAAGAGACCCAGTACTTC; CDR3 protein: CASSSDVGGYQETQYF
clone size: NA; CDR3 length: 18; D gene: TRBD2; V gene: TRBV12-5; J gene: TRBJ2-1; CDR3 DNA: TGTGCTAGTGGTTTGGTACTAGTGCGCGGGAGCTCCTACAATGAGCAGTTCTTC; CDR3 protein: CASGLVLVRGSSYNEQFF
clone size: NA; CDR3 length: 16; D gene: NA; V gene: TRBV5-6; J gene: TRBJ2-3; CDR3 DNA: TGTGCCAGCAGCTTGGTTGGGACGGAAAGCACAGATACGCAGTATTTT; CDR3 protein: CASSLVGTESTDTQYF
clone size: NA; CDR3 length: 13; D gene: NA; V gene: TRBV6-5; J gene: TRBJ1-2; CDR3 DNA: TGTGCCAGCAGTTTTGGGGTTTACTATGGCTACACCTTC; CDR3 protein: CASSFGVYYGYTF
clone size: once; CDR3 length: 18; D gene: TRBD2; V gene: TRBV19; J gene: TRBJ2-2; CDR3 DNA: TGTGCCAGTAGACCACGAGCGGGACGGATTCTAAACACCGGGGAGCTGTTTTTT; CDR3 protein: CASRPRAGRILNTGELFF
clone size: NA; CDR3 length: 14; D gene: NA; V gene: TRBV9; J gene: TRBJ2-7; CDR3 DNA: TGTGCCAGCAGCGTAGTGGGCAATAGGGGCGAGCAGTACTTC; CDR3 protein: CASSVVGNRGEQYF
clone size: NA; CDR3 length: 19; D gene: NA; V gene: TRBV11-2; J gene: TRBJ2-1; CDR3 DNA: TGTGCCAGCAGCTTAGAAGTTGTGGGGCTAGCGACTATTTACAATGAGCAGTTCTTC; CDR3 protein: CASSLEVVGLATIYNEQFF
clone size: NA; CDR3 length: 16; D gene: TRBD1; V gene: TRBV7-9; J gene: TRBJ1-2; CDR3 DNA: TGTGCCAGCAGTCCGAGGACAGGGGTCCCCAACTATGGCTACACCTTC; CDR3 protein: CASSPRTGVPNYGYTF
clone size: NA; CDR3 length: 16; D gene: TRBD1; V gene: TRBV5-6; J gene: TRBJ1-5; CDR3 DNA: TGTGCCAGCAGCTTGGCCGGACAGGGGGCATCCCAGCCCCAGCATTTT; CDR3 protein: CASSLAGQGASQPQHF
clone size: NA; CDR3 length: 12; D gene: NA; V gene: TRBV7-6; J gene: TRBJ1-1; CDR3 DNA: TGTGCCAGCTCCTGGGGGGGCACTGAAGCTTTCTTT; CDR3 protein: CASSWGGTEAFF
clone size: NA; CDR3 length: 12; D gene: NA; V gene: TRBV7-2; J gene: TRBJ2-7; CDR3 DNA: TGTGCCAGCAGCTTAGGTGTGAACGAGCAGTACTTC; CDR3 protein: CASSLGVNEQYF
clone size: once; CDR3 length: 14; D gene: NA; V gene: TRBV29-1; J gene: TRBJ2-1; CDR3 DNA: TGCAGCGTTGAATCCGTAATCTCCTACAATGAGCAGTTCTTC; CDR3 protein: CSVESVISYNEQFF
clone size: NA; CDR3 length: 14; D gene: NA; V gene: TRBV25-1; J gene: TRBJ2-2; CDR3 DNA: TGTGCCAGCAGACGGGATGTCAACACCGGGGAGCTGTTTTTT; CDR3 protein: CASRRDVNTGELFF
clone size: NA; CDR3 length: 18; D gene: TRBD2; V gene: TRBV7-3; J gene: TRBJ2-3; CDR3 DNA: TGTGCCAGCAGCCACGACCCCCAGACTAGCGGGAGTTCAGATACGCAGTATTTT; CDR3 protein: CASSHDPQTSGSSDTQYF
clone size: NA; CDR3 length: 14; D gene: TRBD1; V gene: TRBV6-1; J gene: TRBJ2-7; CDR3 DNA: TGTGCCAGCAGTGAAAGGGGGACAGGGTACGAGCAGTACTTC; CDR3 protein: CASSERGTGYEQYF
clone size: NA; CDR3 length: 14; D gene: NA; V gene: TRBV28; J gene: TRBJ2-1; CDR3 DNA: TGTGCCAGCAGTTTAGTAAAAACCTACAATGAGCAGTTCTTC; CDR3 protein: CASSLVKTYNEQFF
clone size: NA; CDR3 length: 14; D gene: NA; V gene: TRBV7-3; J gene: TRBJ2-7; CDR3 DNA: TGTGCCAGCAGCTCGGGGCCGTCGTACTACGAGCAGTACTTC; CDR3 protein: CASSSGPSYYEQYF
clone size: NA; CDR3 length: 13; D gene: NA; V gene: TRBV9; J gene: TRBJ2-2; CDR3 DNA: TGTGCCAGCAGCGTAGGTAGTGGCGGGGAGCTGTTTTTT; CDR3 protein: CASSVGSGGELFF
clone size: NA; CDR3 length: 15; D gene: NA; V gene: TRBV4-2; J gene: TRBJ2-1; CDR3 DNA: TGTGCCAGCAGCCAAGATACGACCGTCGCGAATGAGCAGTTCTTC; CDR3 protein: CASSQDTTVANEQFF
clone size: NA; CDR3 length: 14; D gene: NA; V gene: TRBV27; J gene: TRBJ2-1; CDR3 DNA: TGTGCCAGCAGGACGGCGAGCTCCTACAATGAGCAGTTCTTC; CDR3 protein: CASRTASSYNEQFF
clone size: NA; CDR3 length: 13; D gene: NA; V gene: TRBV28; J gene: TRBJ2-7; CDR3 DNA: TGTGCCAGCAGTTTATTGACAGCTTACGAGCAGTACTTC; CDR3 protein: CASSLLTAYEQYF
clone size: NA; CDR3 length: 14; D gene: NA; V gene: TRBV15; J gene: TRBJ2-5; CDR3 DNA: TGTGCCACCAGCAGAGGAGCAGCCCAAGAGACCCAGTACTTC; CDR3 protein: CATSRGAAQETQYF
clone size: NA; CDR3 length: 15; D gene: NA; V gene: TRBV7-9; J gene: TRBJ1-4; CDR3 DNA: TGTGCCAGCAGCCTCGGGGAGGGGGAGGATGAAAAACTGTTTTTT; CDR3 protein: CASSLGEGEDEKLFF